This T cell receptor (beta chain) was identified in a study of cytomegalovirus exposure and HLA in healthy donors. A note on this clone: The antigen remains undetermined.

13 Jbeta primers and 60 Vbeta primers were used for the PCR. Repertoires were generated with immunoSEQ multiplex PCR, while TCRdb's copy carries only in-frame clones and drops some. Counted here are 95,000 to 150,000 clones, approximately 79% occurring once; the ten biggest clones make up 2.1%. Study observations and caveats: TCR beta V- and J-gene trimming, according to a later analysis, was linked to a missense DCLRE1C variant. Cytomegalovirus status was reportedly diagnosed by the classifier with high specificity and sensitivity. Previously analyzed data showed that most TCR beta V segments were productive at a frequency of about 87% or about 30%. The only immune exposure information that was available was CMV serostatus.

Input material: PBMCs. The TCR was taken from a man younger than 45 in good health and CMV-seronegative.

CDR3 protein: CASSGHPGQTYEQYF. The CDR3, as DNA: TGCGCCAGCAGCGGGCATCCGGGACAGACCTACGAGCAGTACTTC. The chain has TRBV5-1 and TRBJ2-7; 7 nucleotides align to TRBD1. Germline CDR1 is SGHRS and CDR2 is YFSETQ. CDR3 length: 15 amino acids. V shed 4 bases, J shed 2 bases, and the junction held 9 bases outside the gene matches.